Sequencing of this TCR beta chain was carried out in a study of cytomegalovirus exposure and HLA in healthy donors. At collection, donors were nominally healthy, but unrecorded immune exposures were probable. PCR amplification relied on 60 Vbeta primers (plus 13 Jbeta primers). Original processing methods: Tens of millions of unique TCR beta chains, roughly 11 million shared, were counted in a later analysis. The data were produced by immunoSEQ multiplex PCR, yet TCRdb's version contains in-frame clones alone and is incomplete. That table gives V, J and clone size, and the DNA gave D and trimming. The sample shows around 140,000 clones, roughly four fifths of them seen only once. Germline CDR1 SGHTA, CDR2 FQGTGA. The V segment lost 8 bases and the J segment 3 bases; nucleotides outside the gene matches: 11. The CDR3 spans 15 residues.

Sequencing was performed on PBMCs. The TCR comes from a woman in her thirties or forties in good health and CMV-seronegative. The rearrangement links TRBV7-3 to TRBJ1-1; 8 nucleotides match TRBD1. CDR3 in DNA: TGTGCCAGCTCTACCTCAGGGGGCTCGTACACTGAAGCTTTCTTT. Its translation is CASSTSGGSYTEAFF.